The sequence of this T cell receptor (beta chain) was determined in a study of identical twins (dated by TCRdb to about 2016). Looking at the study overall: To test whether fetal clonotypes persist, this study deep-sequenced TCR alpha and beta repertoires from monozygotic twins, from unrelated adults of various ages, and from cord blood. To rule out contamination, replicate twin experiments were performed at different times with different library preparation protocols. Findings and caveats that apply to the study as a whole: Fewer insertions were carried by abundant cord blood beta clonotypes; a weaker similar trend was observed in young adult naive repertoires, while no such trend was observed in memory repertoires. Out-of-frame TCR alpha sharing in monozygotic twins was systematically underestimated by recombination models, whereas sharing between unrelated individuals was in agreement with the recombination models. A weaker excess of twin sharing was found in beta out-of-frame sequences because the signal-to-noise ratio was lowered by fewer shared sequences. Out-of-frame TCR alpha sequences shared between twins showed an excess of low generation-probability sequences compared with coincidental sharing between unrelated individuals. Invariant T cells such as MAIT and iNKT could partly confound zero-insertion analyses, although diverse VJ usage argued against such confounding for most clonotypes. Because the same donors could not be followed over many years, conclusions were based on cross-sectional statistical analysis.

Every donor was a healthy Caucasian. Three pairs of female monozygotic twins, all aged roughly 18 to 30 years, made up the twin cohort. Positive isolation kits from Invitrogen were used to isolate the CD4+ and CD8+ T cell populations. Per the germline V gene, WSHSY is the CDR1 and SAAADI is the CDR2. The junction shows trimming of 3 bases on V and 1 base on J, plus 16 bases between the germline ends. From cysteine to phenylalanine, the CDR3 is 16 amino acids long. Just the 48-base CDR3 DNA is kept, in frame starting at base 1. Receptor amplification or capture employed 5' RACE. The run used an Illumina HiSeq 2000. Template switching introduced a universal primer binding site; the final cDNA contained a unique molecular identifier, enabling accurate counting of TCR cDNA molecules. Specific primers in the conserved constant-segment region were used to synthesize first-strand cDNA for TCR alpha and beta chains. To control for contamination, every cDNA library was double barcoded, receiving both a SMART-Mk sample barcode and Illumina barcodes. TruSeq adapter sequences and Illumina sample barcodes were added in two successive PCR steps. The Illumina HiSeq platform was used with custom primers to sequence TCR alpha and beta cDNA libraries. The source study handled its data this way. MiGEC processed the raw reads to extract unique molecular identifiers, while MiXCR was used to determine the CDR3 positions. Recombination models were inferred per individual with the repgenHMM and IGoR tools using an EM algorithm. Shared clonotypes were analyzed with the tcR package in R, and sharing was normalized by the product of cloneset sizes. To study raw recombination without the effects of thymic and clonal selection, out-of-frame nonproductive sequences were analyzed. TCRdb reanalyzed the raw reads on its own, using fastp at Q25 for trimming and MiXCR for clone calling, and kept in-frame beta chains. When rows share a CDR3 protein, they turn into one entry using the most common DNA and genes. The V and J calls reflect TCRdb's pipeline rather than the authors' work. Here the sample has fewer than 250,000 distinct CDR3 sequences; 7.5% occur a single time. The top ten hold more than 5% of the sample.

Remarks on this clonotype: Its antigen is not yet known. Per-base quality was not reported, and no clone a single base away is much larger than it.

These sequences were also reported in another study, on yellow fever vaccine responses in identical twins. That second report states: According to the authors, the vaccine-induced T cell response in identical twins seemed to be partly convergent and partly specific to each individual. The study precisely tracked vaccine-responding T cell clones in identical twins.

Sequenced input: CD8+ T cells sorted from blood. The V and J segments used are TRBV10-2 and TRBJ2-7; possibly the D gene is TRBD2, per 6 matching bases. The receptor comes from a woman in her late teens or twenties in good health. The base sequence is TGCGCCAGCAGTGAAAGTTGGGCGGGGCGGTCCTACGAGCAGTACTTC. This yields the protein CASSESWAGRSYEQYF.